What follows describes a single T cell receptor beta chain. The antigen is not known. One junction end does not reproduce the germline sequence, and a read error may be involved. This specimen belongs to a study of T-cell reconstitution after alpha-beta-depleted transplantation in children. Study-level results: Where some patients showed high TCRbeta diversity at day 60, it came from recipient T cells and thymic progenitors that had survived. Expanded graft clones, several hundred of them, were reportedly the source of alpha-beta T cells about two months after transplant.

CDR1 and CDR2 (germline): SGHVS, FNYEAQ. The CDR3 spans 16 residues. Preparation of the TCRbeta library was carried out with unique molecular identifiers. A single record per CDR3 protein comes from TCRdb applying MiXCR to the PCR reads. The sample contains 90,000 to 100,000 distinct CDR3 sequences, less than 25% of which appear only once. The receptor's source is a boy aged 2 to 9 with acute lymphoblastic leukemia, due to receive a stem cell transplant. Sequences were derived from PBMCs, sampled before TCRalphabeta/CD19-depleted stem cell transplant. The chain combines TRBV7-6 with TRBJ2-5, with 10 bases fitting TRBD2. The CDR3 nucleotides read TGTGCCAGCAGCTTAGATCGGGCTAGCGGGAGCGGGACCCAGCACTTC. Its protein product is CASSLDRASGSGTQHF.